These 13 T cell receptor beta chains were all obtained from the same sample, sequenced in a study of cytomegalovirus exposure and HLA in healthy donors (TCRdb year 2017). The library came from the immunoSEQ multiplex PCR assay. The multiplex PCR relied on a mix of 60 forward primers for TCR Vbeta segments and 13 reverse primers for TCR Jbeta segments. TCRdb's version of the immuneACCESS table is confined to in-frame rearrangements and falls short of the full clone set. An unresolved V gene accounts for under half of the shortfall where checked; the remainder is of unknown origin. The sample table lists fewer than 200,000 clones, about three quarters of them with a count of one. The ten top clones hold 1.3% to 1.5% of the sample. The sample consisted of PBMCs. These receptors were collected from a man between 18 and 35 years old in good health and CMV-seronegative.

This chain uses TRBV27 with TRBJ2-1, with D tentatively TRBD2 (6 bases). V lost 5 bases and J 1 base, leaving 9 bases between the germline ends. Germline assignment: CDR1 MNHEY and CDR2 SMNVEV (reference sequence). The CDR3 length is 14 residues. The CDR3 loop is CASSTGGSYNEQFF. In DNA, the CDR3 is TGTGCCAGCAGTACCGGAGGGTCCTACAATGAGCAGTTCTTC.

The chain uses TRBV10-2 and TRBJ2-3; the match to TRBD2 covers 9 bases. The ends lost 4 bases at V and 1 base at J; junction bases unmatched: 12. The CDR3 contains 18 residues. Germline V gene lookup returns CDR1 WSHSY and CDR2 SAAADI. The CDR3 region is CASSGSLAGPRRTDTQYF. CDR3 sequence (DNA): TGCGCCAGCAGTGGTTCCCTAGCGGGACCCCGACGCACAGATACGCAGTATTTT.

In nucleotides, the CDR3 is TGTGCCAGCGAGGAGGGGAACACCGGGGAGCTGTTTTTT. Its protein is CASEEGNTGELFF. This sequence joins TRBV6-1 and TRBJ2-2; the D gene is possibly TRBD2 (6 bases). V lost 8 bases and J 1 base, leaving 8 bases between the germline ends. CDR3 size: 13 residues. Germline V lookup: CDR1 MNHNS, CDR2 SASEGT.

CDR3 loop: CASSPSAAYEQYF. The CDR3 nucleotides are TGTGCCAGCAGTCCCTCCGCAGCCTACGAGCAGTACTTC. J is TRBJ2-7 and V is TRBV27, with unresolved D. Trimming took 5 bases from V and 2 from J, leaving 10 bases between them. The CDR3 has 13 residues. Germline V gene data show CDR1 as MNHEY and CDR2 as SMNVEV (reference sequence).

This chain uses TRBV18 with TRBJ2-3; TRBD2 is a possible D gene (5 bases). Trimming took 2 bases from V and 5 from J, leaving 11 bases between them. The CDR3 has 14 amino acids. Per germline, CDR1 KGHSH and CDR2 LQKENI. The CDR3 sequence is CASSPAGPGDTQYF. Written as DNA, the CDR3 is TGTGCCAGCTCACCAGCGGGCCCGGGAGATACGCAGTATTTT.

The gene calls are TRBV7-6 and TRBJ2-2; 8 nucleotides agree with TRBD2. CDR1 and CDR2 from the germline V gene are SGHVS and FNYEAQ. Trimming removed 5 bases from V and 6 bases from J; junction bases left unmatched: 2. This CDR3 comprises 13 residues. This CDR3 reads CASSPGGAGELFF. The CDR3 nucleotides are TGTGCCAGCAGCCCGGGAGGGGCCGGGGAGCTGTTTTTT.

This chain uses TRBV7-9 with TRBJ2-2, with 7 bases lining up with TRBD1. Per germline, CDR1 SEHNR and CDR2 FQNEAQ (reference sequence). V was clipped by 3 bases and J by 2 bases; unmatched bases: 3. The CDR3 length is 15 residues. Here the CDR3 reads CASSFGDRNTGELFF. In nucleotides, the CDR3 is TGTGCCAGCAGCTTTGGGGACAGAAACACCGGGGAGCTGTTTTTT.

This clone was seen more than once but under ten times. The chain is built from TRBV4-3 and TRBJ1-3; D remains ambiguous. V dropped 3 bases and J dropped 0 bases, with 6 bases sitting between them. This CDR3 has 14 amino acids. The germline gives CDR1 LGHNA, CDR2 YSLEER. CDR3 loop: CASSQASSGNTIYF. Here the CDR3 DNA reads TGCGCCAGCAGCCAGGCAAGCTCTGGAAACACCATATATTTT.

The chain couples TRBV5-4 to TRBJ2-1, with D possibly TRBD2 on 5 matching bases. V was pared by 0 bases and J by 3 bases, with 10 bases between. This CDR3 region has 15 residues. Germline lookup yields CDR1 SGHNT and CDR2 YYREEE (reference sequence). CDR3 sequence (DNA): TGTGCCAGCAGCTTGGTTGGAGCGGACTACAATGAGCAGTTCTTC. It yields the protein CASSLVGADYNEQFF.

The J gene is TRBJ2-1, the V gene TRBV2; tentatively, D is TRBD2 (6 bases). The CDR3 is 15 residues long. Trimming stripped 3 bases from V and 2 bases from J, with 11 bases between. Germline loops: CDR1 SNHLY, CDR2 FYNNEI. The CDR3: CASSEEGVPYNEQFF. The CDR3, as DNA: TGTGCCAGCAGTGAGGAGGGAGTCCCCTACAATGAGCAGTTCTTC.

This chain links TRBV2 with TRBJ1-2, with D perhaps matching TRBD1 (5 bases). CDR1 is SNHLY, CDR2 FYNNEI, per germline. Trimming left V 6 bases short and J 0 bases short, with 17 bases between. The CDR3 extends over 16 amino acids. For the CDR3, the DNA is TGTGCCAGCAGACAACTTGGGGGGGACGCTAACTATGGCTACACCTTC. Translating it yields CASRQLGGDANYGYTF.

CDR3 sequence: CASSASLGTGDEKLFF. The CDR3 nucleotides are TGTGCCAGCAGTGCCTCTTTGGGGACAGGGGATGAAAAACTGTTTTTT. The chain recombines TRBV6-1 with TRBJ1-4; 10 nucleotides agree with TRBD1. The V segment lost 4 bases and the J segment 6 bases; nucleotides outside the gene matches: 8. Germline lookup yields CDR1 MNHNS and CDR2 SASEGT. The CDR3 loop spans 16 amino acids.

This chain connects TRBV4-3 to TRBJ2-7, with 7 positions matching TRBD2. Germline CDR1 is LGHNA and CDR2 is YSLEER. V shed 2 bases and J 6 bases; nucleotides not matched to a gene: 4. This CDR3 contains 13 residues. CDR3 DNA: TGCGCCAGCAGCCAATTGGGAGGGAGCGAGCAGTACTTC. Protein: CASSQLGGSEQYF.